This TCR beta chain is drawn from a study of TIL therapy for anti-PD-1-resistant metastatic lung cancer. The CDR3 is 15 amino acids. Looked up from germline, CDR1 is SGHAT and CDR2 is FQNNGV. J lost 1 base, V lost 5 bases, and 3 bases had no gene match. Time point noted: pre-treatment sample, taken before nivolumab and TIL therapy. Enrollment ran from late 2017 to January 2020. The immunoSEQ assay was v3. Sequenced by immunoSEQ multiplex PCR; TCRdb stores in-frame clones only, minus some. The repertoire holds about 52,000 clones, with 70% to 85% as singletons. The receptor was derived from a woman between 30 and 85 years old with non-small cell lung cancer. This specimen was blood, taken at baseline. The V gene is TRBV11-2, the J gene TRBJ2-2; TRBD2 matches at 8 bases. This CDR3 is CASSRSGVNTGELFF. DNA of the CDR3: TGTGCCAGCAGCCGTAGCGGGGTGAACACCGGGGAGCTGTTTTTT.